The 30 T cell receptor beta chains below all came from one sample that was sequenced in a study of T cell repertoires in cytomegalovirus infection. MiXCR, applied by TCRdb to the reads, yields one record per CDR3 protein. Of under 200,000 distinct CDR3 sequences in the sample, roughly 9% are singletons; the top ten hold about 4.6%. Sequenced sample: PBMCs. All receptors come from a human donor in good health (CMV status not recorded). Some clones in this sample may be carry-over from other donors' samples.

This clonotype was detected a few times. J is TRBJ2-2 and V is TRBV5-1; D gene uncertain. Germline V gene sequence: CDR1 SGHRS, CDR2 YFSETQ. This CDR3 region has 18 residues. Trimming stripped 0 bases from V and 0 bases from J, with 15 bases between. The CDR3 bases are TGCGCCAGCAGCTTGGACAGTCTACAGTCCTCGAACACCGGGGAGCTGTTTTTT. Protein sequence: CASSLDSLQSSNTGELFF.

In its sample, this clonotype was seen many times. J is TRBJ1-5 and V is TRBV12-3 or TRBV12-4; TRBD1 agrees at 12 bases. The CDR3 is 17 amino acids. After removal of 5 bases from V and 2 bases from J, the junction contained 7 bases not matched to a gene. The CDR3 is CASSPGTGGAGNQPQHF. The CDR3 DNA reads as TGTGCCAGCAGTCCCGGGACAGGGGGCGCCGGCAATCAGCCCCAGCATTTT.

This clonotype was counted many times. This chain connects TRBV7-2 to TRBJ2-3; D gene ambiguous. The V gene lost 2 bases and the J gene lost 4 bases, with 4 bases spanning the gap. This CDR3 has 12 residues. The V gene's germline CDR1 is SGHTA and CDR2 FQGNSA. CDR3 nucleotides: TGTGCCAGCAGCTTAATGTCAGATACGCAGTATTTT. Protein: CASSLMSDTQYF. Supplemented by reference TRBV7-2 and TRBJ2-3, the full variable domain reads GAGVSQSPSNKVTEKGKDVELRCDPISGHTALYWYRQSLGQGLEFLIYFQGNSAPDKSGLPSDRFSAERTGGSVSTLTIQRTQQEDSAVYLCASSLMSDTQYFGPGTRLTVL.

This clonotype showed up many times. In nucleotides, the CDR3 is TGTGCCAGCAGTGGCTTCGGAGGGGTGAGGGGCACTGAAGCTTTCTTT. Protein: CASSGFGGVRGTEAFF. J is TRBJ1-1 and V is TRBV12-3 or TRBV12-4, with D possibly TRBD1 on 5 matching bases. V was pared by 5 bases and J by 4 bases, with 20 bases between. The CDR3 has 16 amino acids.

This clonotype was found many times. Here the CDR3 reads CASSSYGGYEQYF. The CDR3 DNA sequence: TGTGCCAGCAGCTCATACGGGGGGTACGAGCAGTACTTC. The genes are TRBV7-3 and TRBJ2-7, with 7 bases identical to TRBD2. V shed 4 bases, J shed 4 bases, and the junction held 4 bases outside the gene matches. Germline CDR1 reads SGHTA; CDR2 reads FQGTGA. The length of the CDR3 is 13 residues.

This clonotype was seen a handful of times. This chain uses TRBV29-1 with TRBJ1-4; no firm D call. CDR1 and CDR2 from the germline V gene are SQVTM and ANQGSEA. V was cut by 7 bases and J by 8 bases, with 14 bases left in between. The CDR3 runs to 12 residues. DNA of the CDR3: TGCAGCGCTGGAATAGGTAGCGAAAAACTGTTTTTT. Translated: CSAGIGSEKLFF.

The sample holds many counts of this clonotype. J is TRBJ2-7 and V is TRBV5-1; D uncertain. Per germline, CDR1 SGHRS and CDR2 YFSETQ. Trimming shortened V by 2 bases and J by 4 bases, and 16 bases separated the two germline ends. This CDR3 contains 15 residues. CDR3 coding DNA: TGCGCCAGCAGCTTAGGGCCTAATGACCCTTACGAGCAGTACTTC. It is translated as CASSLGPNDPYEQYF. Using reference TRBV5-1 and TRBJ2-7 for the parts outside the CDR3, the full variable domain is KAGVTQTPRYLIKTRGQQVTLSCSPISGHRSVSWYQQTPGQGLQFLFEYFSETQRNKGNFPGRFSGRQFSNSRSEMNVSTLELGDSALYLCASSLGPNDPYEQYFGPGTRLTVT.

At least ten counts were recorded for this clonotype. The gene calls are TRBV15 and TRBJ1-1; D uncertain. Germline lookup yields CDR1 LNHNV and CDR2 YYDKDF (reference sequence). The CDR3 runs to 15 residues. Trimming took 3 bases from V and 3 from J, leaving 14 bases between them. In nucleotides, the CDR3 is TGTGCCACCAGCAGGAACAACGGACGGCACACTGAAGCTTTCTTT. Protein product: CATSRNNGRHTEAFF.

This clonotype appeared many times. The chain uses TRBV7-2 and TRBJ1-3; no clear D gene. The CDR3 is made up of 13 amino acids. Trimming removed 8 bases from V and 2 bases from J, with 10 bases in between. From germline, CDR1 is SGHTA and CDR2 FQGNSA. The CDR3 loop reads CASELNPGNTIYF. The CDR3 DNA follows: TGTGCCAGCGAACTTAACCCTGGAAACACCATATATTTT. Looking up the rest from reference TRBV7-2 and TRBJ1-3 gives the full variable domain: GAGVSQSPSNKVTEKGKDVELRCDPISGHTALYWYRQSLGQGLEFLIYFQGNSAPDKSGLPSDRFSAERTGGSVSTLTIQRTQQEDSAVYLCASELNPGNTIYFGEGSWLTVV.

This clonotype was detected ten times or more. The rearrangement uses TRBV7-3 and TRBJ2-1, with TRBD2 as a possible D gene (5 bases). V dropped 6 bases and J dropped 4 bases, with 7 bases sitting between them. Germline CDR1 reads SGHTA; CDR2 reads FQGTGA. This CDR3 is built from 12 residues. CDR3 residues: CASRSGYNEQFF. CDR3 coding DNA: TGTGCCAGCAGGTCGGGATACAATGAGCAGTTCTTC.

This clonotype has only a few counts. V gene TRBV5-1 combines with J gene TRBJ1-4; the D gene is possibly TRBD1 (6 bases). CDR1 and CDR2 (germline): SGHRS, YFSETQ. The CDR3 is 16 amino acids. The germline V and J ends were trimmed by 1 base and 5 bases, with 15 bases remaining between them. The CDR3 DNA follows: TGCGCCAGCAGCTTGACGACAGGCCGGGGGAATGAAAAACTGTTTTTT. Translated: CASSLTTGRGNEKLFF.

This clonotype has ten or more counts. The J gene is TRBJ1-5, the V gene TRBV19; TRBD1 might be the D (6 bases). The germline CDR1 and CDR2 sequences are LNHDA and SQIVND (reference sequence). The CDR3 has 16 amino acids. The V end was cut by 8 bases, the J end by 2 bases, with 19 bases between. CDR3 sequence (DNA): TGTGCCAGTGATCCTGAACGACAGGCGCGCAATCAGCCCCAGCATTTT. Encoded protein: CASDPERQARNQPQHF. The variable domain in full, with the rest retrieved from reference TRBV19 and TRBJ1-5, is DGGITQSPKYLFRKEGQNVTLSCEQNLNHDAMYWYRQDPGQGLRLIYYSQIVNDFQKGDIAEGYSVSREKKESFPLTVTSAQKNPTAFYLCASDPERQARNQPQHFGDGTRLSIL.

This clonotype was seen a few times. The chain carries TRBV5-4 and TRBJ2-5, with 7 bases lining up with TRBD1. CDR1 is SGHNT and CDR2 is YYREEE in the germline V gene (reference sequence). Unmatched junction bases numbered 8, after V lost 4 bases and J lost 2 bases. The CDR3 contains 15 residues. The CDR3: CASSARGTEQETQYF. CDR3 bases: TGTGCCAGCAGCGCGAGGGGGACAGAACAAGAGACCCAGTACTTC.

A word on this clonotype: A read error may produce the germline difference seen at one junction end. The rearrangement links TRBV7-7 to TRBJ1-3; D might be TRBD1 (5 bases). The CDR3 spans 12 residues. Germline-derived CDR1 and CDR2 are SSHAT and FNYEAQ (reference sequence). The CDR3 sequence: CGRASSGNTIYF. DNA for the CDR3: TGCGGCAGGGCTAGCTCTGGAAACACCATATATTTT.

This clonotype was counted at least ten times. The chain combines TRBV19 with TRBJ1-2; D not certain. In germline, CDR1 is LNHDA, CDR2 SQIVND (reference sequence). V shed 5 bases and J shed 0 bases, with 19 bases lying between them. The CDR3 runs to 17 residues. The CDR3 nucleotides are TGTGCCAGTAGTCGTACTCCCACTTCCTCTGCTAACTATGGCTACACCTTC. It codes for CASSRTPTSSANYGYTF. Filled out from reference TRBV19 and TRBJ1-2, the complete variable domain reads DGGITQSPKYLFRKEGQNVTLSCEQNLNHDAMYWYRQDPGQGLRLIYYSQIVNDFQKGDIAEGYSVSREKKESFPLTVTSAQKNPTAFYLCASSRTPTSSANYGYTFGSGTRLTVV.

Worth noting for this clonotype: A single base separates this from a much larger clone, so it may be a read error. The V gene is TRBV7-2, the J gene TRBJ2-7; 8 bases agree with TRBD2. The CDR3 contains 15 residues. With V trimmed by 6 bases and J by 2 bases, 9 bases remained unmatched. CDR1 is SGHTA and CDR2 is FQGNSA in the germline V gene. This CDR3 is CASSSAGGLTYEQYF. CDR3 nucleotide sequence: TGTGCCAGCAGTTCCGCGGGGGGTCTTACCTACGAGCAGTACTTC.

In this sample, this clonotype turned up many times. The V call is TRBV7-2, the J call TRBJ2-1; 9 positions agree with TRBD2. The germline gives CDR1 SGHTA, CDR2 FQGNSA. The CDR3 totals 15 residues. Losses at the gene ends were 1 base for V and 8 bases for J; bases not matched to a gene: 6. The CDR3 protein is CASSLVPSGNDEQFF. As DNA, the CDR3 is TGTGCCAGCAGCTTAGTCCCTAGCGGGAATGATGAGCAGTTCTTC. Filled out from reference TRBV7-2 and TRBJ2-1, the complete variable domain reads GAGVSQSPSNKVTEKGKDVELRCDPISGHTALYWYRQSLGQGLEFLIYFQGNSAPDKSGLPSDRFSAERTGGSVSTLTIQRTQQEDSAVYLCASSLVPSGNDEQFFGPGTRLTVL.

This clonotype appeared many times. The V gene is TRBV10-2, the J gene TRBJ1-4; D possibly corresponds to TRBD1 (5 bases). Germline V CDR1 and CDR2: WSHSY, SAAADI. V lost 6 bases and J 8 bases, leaving 19 bases between the germline ends. This CDR3 is built from 15 residues. CDR3 nucleotide sequence: TGCGCCAGCAGCAGCGTAGGGGCCGGAGCAGAAAAACTGTTTTTT. This translates into CASSSVGAGAEKLFF.

The sample holds a few counts of this clonotype. CDR3 bases: TGTGCCAGCAGCTTGGCCCCGGACAGGAAAAATGAAAAACTGTTTTTT. Residues: CASSLAPDRKNEKLFF. This sequence joins TRBV5-6 and TRBJ1-4; 7 bases map to TRBD1. The length of the CDR3 is 16 residues. The J segment lost 5 bases and the V segment lost 0 bases, leaving 7 bases of the junction unmatched. Germline CDR1 SGHDT, CDR2 YYEEEE.

This clonotype was detected many times. The chain uses TRBV6-2 or TRBV6-3 and TRBJ1-1; 9 bases are shared with TRBD1. The germline V gene has CDR1 MNHEY and CDR2 SVGEGT. The CDR3 contains 15 residues. The junction had 14 bases not matched to a gene; V was cut back by 5 bases and J by 10 bases. CDR3 residues: CASSQTRQGEGAAFF. The DNA for the CDR3 is TGTGCCAGCAGTCAGACTCGACAGGGGGAAGGGGCAGCTTTCTTT.

This clonotype appeared many times. The CDR3 bases are TGTGCCACCCGCCCCCCAGGAAGCAGCGCAGATACGCAGTATTTT. It encodes CATRPPGSSADTQYF. The gene calls are TRBV5-5 and TRBJ2-3; the D is unclear. V was trimmed by 9 bases and J by 4 bases, leaving 21 bases between them. CDR3 size: 15 residues. Germline CDR1 SGHKS, CDR2 YYEKEE (reference sequence). Variable domain in full (rest from reference TRBV5-5 and TRBJ2-3): DAGVTQSPTHLIKTRGQQVTLRCSPISGHKSVSWYQQVLGQGPQFIFQYYEKEERGRGNFPDRFSARQFPNYSSELNVNALLLGDSALYLCATRPPGSSADTQYFGPGTRLTVL.

In this sample, this clonotype turned up a few times. The chain employs TRBV29-1 and TRBJ2-7; the D is unclear. From germline, CDR1 is SQVTM and CDR2 ANQGSEA. The CDR3 runs to 12 residues. Trimming took 6 bases from V and 0 from J, leaving 9 bases between them. CDR3 DNA sequence: TGCAGCGTATCGACGAACTCCTACGAGCAGTACTTC. It codes for CSVSTNSYEQYF.

The sample holds many counts of this clonotype. This chain links TRBV19 with TRBJ1-1; TRBD1 matches 10 bases. Germline assignment: CDR1 LNHDA and CDR2 SQIVND (reference sequence). The CDR3 loop spans 15 amino acids. Losses at the gene ends were 7 bases for V and 2 bases for J; bases not matched to a gene: 7. CDR3 nucleotides: TGTGCCAGTATCCCGACAGGGGGCCTCAACACTGAAGCTTTCTTT. It translates to CASIPTGGLNTEAFF.

This clonotype has at least ten counts. The rearrangement links TRBV7-2 to TRBJ1-2; D ambiguous. V gave up 5 bases and J gave up 4 bases, with 14 bases separating them. This CDR3 contains 14 residues. Germline CDR1 and CDR2: SGHTA and FQGNSA. The CDR3 DNA follows: TGTGCCAGCAGCCTAGACCACCGGGGCTATGGCTACACCTTC. Protein sequence: CASSLDHRGYGYTF.

This clonotype occurred many times. The chain couples TRBV6-2 or TRBV6-3 to TRBJ2-5; no definite D call. V was shortened by 0 bases and J by 5 bases, with 7 bases between the two germline ends. The CDR3 length is 13 residues. Germline V gene lookup returns CDR1 MNHEY and CDR2 SVGEGT. The DNA for the CDR3 is TGTGCCAGCAGTTACTCTCTTTGGGAGACCCAGTACTTC. Protein sequence: CASSYSLWETQYF.

In this sample, this clonotype turned up many times. This chain uses TRBV2 with TRBJ2-2; D ambiguous. Trimming took off 3 bases at V and 6 bases at J, with 11 bases between the two ends. The CDR3 consists of 14 residues. The germline CDR1 and CDR2 sequences are SNHLY and FYNNEI. CDR3 residues: CASSDVTVAGELFF. CDR3 nucleotide sequence: TGTGCCAGCAGTGACGTTACGGTTGCCGGGGAGCTGTTTTTT. The whole variable domain, remainder taken from reference TRBV2 and TRBJ2-2, is EPEVTQTPSHQVTQMGQEVILRCVPISNHLYFYWYRQILGQKVEFLVSFYNNEISEKSEIFDDQFSVERPDGSNFTLKIRSTKLEDSAMYFCASSDVTVAGELFFGEGSRLTVL.

With respect to this clonotype: Sequence at one end of the junction differs from germline and may be a read error. The rearrangement joins TRBV5-1 to TRBJ2-1; a weak D match, TRBD2 (7 bases). The CDR3 has 15 amino acids. Per the germline V gene, CDR1 is SGHRS and CDR2 is YFSETQ. This chain's CDR3 is CASSPRGGSYNERFF. DNA of the CDR3: TGCGCCAGCAGTCCGAGGGGGGGAAGCTACAATGAGCGGTTCTTC.

This clonotype has at least ten counts. This sequence joins TRBV7-8 and TRBJ2-7; the D call may be TRBD1 or TRBD2 (6 bases each). Germline-derived CDR1 and CDR2 are SGHVS and FQNEAQ. This CDR3 is 13 amino acids long. V lost 5 bases and J lost 3, with 11 bases in between. Written as DNA, the CDR3 is TGTGCCAGCAGCCAGGAGGGGGGCTACGAGCAGTACTTC. As protein: CASSQEGGYEQYF.

This clonotype has a count of ten or more. The V call is TRBV7-8, the J call TRBJ2-3; D perhaps matches TRBD2 (5 bases). Trimming pared 1 base from V and 7 bases from J, leaving 12 bases between. Germline values: CDR1 SGHVS, CDR2 FQNEAQ. This CDR3 comprises 14 residues. CDR3 region: CASSLESGLNTQYF. The CDR3 DNA reads as TGTGCCAGCAGCTTAGAATCTGGACTTAATACGCAGTATTTT.

This rearrangement joins TRBV7-8 to TRBJ1-5, with 7 nucleotides matching TRBD1. Germline V gene lookup returns CDR1 SGHVS and CDR2 FQNEAQ. This CDR3 has 16 amino acids. Losses at the gene ends were 1 base for V and 0 bases for J; bases not matched to a gene: 3. CDR3 protein: CASSLGQGLSNQPQHF. The CDR3 coding sequence is TGTGCCAGCAGCTTAGGACAGGGTCTTAGCAATCAGCCCCAGCATTTT. Supplemented by reference TRBV7-8 and TRBJ1-5, the full variable domain reads GAGVSQSPRYKVAKRGQDVALRCDPISGHVSLFWYQQALGQGPEFLTYFQNEAQLDKSGLPSDRFFAERPEGSVSTLKIQRTQQEDSAVYLCASSLGQGLSNQPQHFGDGTRLSIL.